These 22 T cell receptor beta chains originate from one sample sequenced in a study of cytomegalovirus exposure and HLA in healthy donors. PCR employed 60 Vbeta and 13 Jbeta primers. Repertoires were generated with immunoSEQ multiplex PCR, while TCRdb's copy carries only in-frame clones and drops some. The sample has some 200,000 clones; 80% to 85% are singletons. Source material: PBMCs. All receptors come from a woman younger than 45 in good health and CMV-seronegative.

The CDR3 sequence is CASSEGFENYGYTF. CDR3 DNA: TGTGCCAGCAGTGAAGGTTTCGAGAACTATGGCTACACCTTC. The J gene is TRBJ1-2, the V gene TRBV6-1; no clear D. Germline lookup yields CDR1 MNHNS and CDR2 SASEGT. The V end lost 1 base, the J end lost 2 bases, and 8 bases lay between the germline ends. This CDR3 spans 14 amino acids.

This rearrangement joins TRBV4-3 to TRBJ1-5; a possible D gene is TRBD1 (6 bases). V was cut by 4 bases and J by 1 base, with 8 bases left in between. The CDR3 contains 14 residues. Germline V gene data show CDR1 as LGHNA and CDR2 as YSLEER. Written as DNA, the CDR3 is TGCGCCAGCAGCCTCAGGGGAAGCAATCAGCCCCAGCATTTT. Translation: CASSLRGSNQPQHF.

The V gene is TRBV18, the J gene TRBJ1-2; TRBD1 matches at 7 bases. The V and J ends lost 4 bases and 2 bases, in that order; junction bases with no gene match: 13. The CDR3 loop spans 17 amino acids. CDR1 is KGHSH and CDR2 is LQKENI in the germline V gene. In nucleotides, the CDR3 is TGTGCCAGCTCACTTCAACGGCAGGACAGGCCGAACTATGGCTACACCTTC. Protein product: CASSLQRQDRPNYGYTF.

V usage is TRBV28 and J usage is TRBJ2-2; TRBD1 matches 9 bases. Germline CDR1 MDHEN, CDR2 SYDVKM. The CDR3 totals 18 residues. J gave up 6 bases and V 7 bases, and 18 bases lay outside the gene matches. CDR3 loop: CASKCFPCRDRAPGELFF. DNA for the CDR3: TGTGCCAGCAAGTGCTTTCCATGTCGGGACAGGGCGCCCGGGGAGCTGTTTTTT.

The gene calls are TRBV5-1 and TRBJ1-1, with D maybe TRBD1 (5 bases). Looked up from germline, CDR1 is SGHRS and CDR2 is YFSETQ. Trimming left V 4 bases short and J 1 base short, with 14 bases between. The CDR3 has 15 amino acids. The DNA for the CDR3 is TGCGCCAGCAGCCCGATCCGCGGGACGAACACTGAAGCTTTCTTT. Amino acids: CASSPIRGTNTEAFF.

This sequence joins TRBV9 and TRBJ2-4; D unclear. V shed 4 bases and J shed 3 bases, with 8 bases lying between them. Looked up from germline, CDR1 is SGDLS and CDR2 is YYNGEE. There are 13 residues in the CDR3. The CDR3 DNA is TGTGCCAGCAGCCCAGGCAACAAAAACATTCAGTACTTC. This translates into CASSPGNKNIQYF.

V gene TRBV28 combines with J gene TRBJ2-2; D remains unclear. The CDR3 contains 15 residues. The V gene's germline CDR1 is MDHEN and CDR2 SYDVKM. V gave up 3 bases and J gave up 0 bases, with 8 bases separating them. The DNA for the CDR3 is TGTGCCAGCAGTTTGTTGCGAACGAACACCGGGGAGCTGTTTTTT. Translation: CASSLLRTNTGELFF.

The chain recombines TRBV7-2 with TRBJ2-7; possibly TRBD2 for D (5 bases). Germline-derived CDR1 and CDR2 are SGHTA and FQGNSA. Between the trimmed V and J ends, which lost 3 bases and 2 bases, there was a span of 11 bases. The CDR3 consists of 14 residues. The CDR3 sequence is CASSFSDGAYEQYF. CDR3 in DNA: TGTGCCAGCAGCTTTTCTGACGGGGCCTACGAGCAGTACTTC.

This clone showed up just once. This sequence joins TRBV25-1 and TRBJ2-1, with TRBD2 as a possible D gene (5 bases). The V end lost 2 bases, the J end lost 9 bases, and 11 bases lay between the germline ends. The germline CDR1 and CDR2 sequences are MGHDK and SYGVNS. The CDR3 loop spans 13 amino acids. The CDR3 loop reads CASSEGLAAEQFF. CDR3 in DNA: TGTGCCAGCAGTGAAGGGCTAGCAGCTGAGCAGTTCTTC.

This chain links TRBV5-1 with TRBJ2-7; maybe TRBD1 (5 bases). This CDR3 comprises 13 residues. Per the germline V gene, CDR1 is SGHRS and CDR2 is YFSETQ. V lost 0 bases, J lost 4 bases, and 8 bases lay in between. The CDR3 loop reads CASSLGRTYEQYF. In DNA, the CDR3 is TGCGCCAGCAGCTTGGGGCGGACATACGAGCAGTACTTC.

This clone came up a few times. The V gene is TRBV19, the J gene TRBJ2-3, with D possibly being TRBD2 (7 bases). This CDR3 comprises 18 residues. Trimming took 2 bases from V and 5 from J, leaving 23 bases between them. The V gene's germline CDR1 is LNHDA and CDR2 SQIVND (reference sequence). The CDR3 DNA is TGTGCCAGTAGTATAATGGCGGGGGCCCTTGTTGGGGGAGATACGCAGTATTTT. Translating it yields CASSIMAGALVGGDTQYF.

CDR3: CASSQEVLAGGSVDDEQFF. CDR3 coding DNA: TGCGCCAGCAGCCAAGAAGTCCTAGCGGGAGGGTCCGTCGACGATGAGCAGTTCTTC. The genes are TRBV4-1 and TRBJ2-1, with TRBD2 matching 12 bases. J lost 8 bases, V lost 0 bases, and 14 bases had no gene match. Germline V gene data show CDR1 as MGHRA and CDR2 as YSYEKL. The CDR3 spans 19 residues.

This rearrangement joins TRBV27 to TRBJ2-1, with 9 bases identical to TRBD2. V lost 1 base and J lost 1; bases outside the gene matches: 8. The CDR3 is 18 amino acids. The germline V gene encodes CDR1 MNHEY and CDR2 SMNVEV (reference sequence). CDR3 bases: TGTGCCAGCAGTTTATTGCGCGGGAGGGCCGGGTCCTACAATGAGCAGTTCTTC. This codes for CASSLLRGRAGSYNEQFF.

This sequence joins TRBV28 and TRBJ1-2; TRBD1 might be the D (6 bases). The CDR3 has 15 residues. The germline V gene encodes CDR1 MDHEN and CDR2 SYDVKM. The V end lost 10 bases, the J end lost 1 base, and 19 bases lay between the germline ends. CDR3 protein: CAISGGGAFNYGYTF. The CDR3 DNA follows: TGTGCCATTTCCGGCGGGGGGGCTTTTAACTATGGCTACACCTTC.

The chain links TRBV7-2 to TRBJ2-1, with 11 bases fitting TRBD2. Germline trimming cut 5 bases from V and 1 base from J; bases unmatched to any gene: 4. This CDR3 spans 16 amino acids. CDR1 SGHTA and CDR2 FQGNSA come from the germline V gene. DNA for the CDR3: TGTGCCAGCAGCCCTAGCGGGAGGAGGTCCTACAATGAGCAGTTCTTC. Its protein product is CASSPSGRRSYNEQFF.

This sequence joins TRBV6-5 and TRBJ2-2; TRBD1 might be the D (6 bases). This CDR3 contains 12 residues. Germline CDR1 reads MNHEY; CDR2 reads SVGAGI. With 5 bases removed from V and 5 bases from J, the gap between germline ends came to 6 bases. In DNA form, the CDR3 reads TGTGCCAGCAGTGACAGGACCGGGGAGCTGTTTTTT. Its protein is CASSDRTGELFF.

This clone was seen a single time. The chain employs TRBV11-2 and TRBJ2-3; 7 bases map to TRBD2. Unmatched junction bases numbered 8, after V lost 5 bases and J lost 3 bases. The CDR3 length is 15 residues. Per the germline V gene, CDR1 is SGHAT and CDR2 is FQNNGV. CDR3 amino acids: CASSVQRGITDTQYF. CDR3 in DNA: TGTGCCAGCAGCGTACAGCGGGGAATAACAGATACGCAGTATTTT.

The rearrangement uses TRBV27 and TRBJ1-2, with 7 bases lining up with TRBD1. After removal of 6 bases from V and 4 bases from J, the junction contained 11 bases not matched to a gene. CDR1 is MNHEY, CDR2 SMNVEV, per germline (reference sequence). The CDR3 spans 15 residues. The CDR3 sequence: CASRPQGVEGYGYTF. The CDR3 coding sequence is TGTGCCAGCAGACCTCAGGGGGTAGAGGGCTATGGCTACACCTTC.

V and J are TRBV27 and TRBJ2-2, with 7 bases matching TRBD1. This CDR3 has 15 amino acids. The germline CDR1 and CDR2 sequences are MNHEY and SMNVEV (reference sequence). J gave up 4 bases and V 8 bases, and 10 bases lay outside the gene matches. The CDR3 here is CASRTIRDSTGELFF. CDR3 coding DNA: TGTGCCAGCCGAACTATCCGGGACAGCACCGGGGAGCTGTTTTTT.

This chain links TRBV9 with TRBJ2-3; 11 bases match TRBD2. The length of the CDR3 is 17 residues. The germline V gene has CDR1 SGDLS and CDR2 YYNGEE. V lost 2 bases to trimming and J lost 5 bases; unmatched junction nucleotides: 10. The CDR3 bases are TGTGCCAGCAGCGTCTCAAGACTAGCGGGGACCGGAGATACGCAGTATTTT. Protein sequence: CASSVSRLAGTGDTQYF.

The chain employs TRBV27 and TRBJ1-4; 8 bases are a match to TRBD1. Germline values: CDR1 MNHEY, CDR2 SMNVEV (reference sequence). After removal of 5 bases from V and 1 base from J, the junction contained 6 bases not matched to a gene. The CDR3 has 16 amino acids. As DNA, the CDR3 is TGTGCCAGCAGTCTAAACACAGGGGGAACTAATGAAAAACTGTTTTTT. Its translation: CASSLNTGGTNEKLFF.

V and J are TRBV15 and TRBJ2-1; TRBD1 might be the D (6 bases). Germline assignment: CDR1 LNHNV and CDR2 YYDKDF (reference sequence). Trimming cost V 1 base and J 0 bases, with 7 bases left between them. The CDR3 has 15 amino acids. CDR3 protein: CATSRGGGSYNEQFF. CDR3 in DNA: TGTGCCACCAGCAGAGGAGGGGGCTCCTACAATGAGCAGTTCTTC.